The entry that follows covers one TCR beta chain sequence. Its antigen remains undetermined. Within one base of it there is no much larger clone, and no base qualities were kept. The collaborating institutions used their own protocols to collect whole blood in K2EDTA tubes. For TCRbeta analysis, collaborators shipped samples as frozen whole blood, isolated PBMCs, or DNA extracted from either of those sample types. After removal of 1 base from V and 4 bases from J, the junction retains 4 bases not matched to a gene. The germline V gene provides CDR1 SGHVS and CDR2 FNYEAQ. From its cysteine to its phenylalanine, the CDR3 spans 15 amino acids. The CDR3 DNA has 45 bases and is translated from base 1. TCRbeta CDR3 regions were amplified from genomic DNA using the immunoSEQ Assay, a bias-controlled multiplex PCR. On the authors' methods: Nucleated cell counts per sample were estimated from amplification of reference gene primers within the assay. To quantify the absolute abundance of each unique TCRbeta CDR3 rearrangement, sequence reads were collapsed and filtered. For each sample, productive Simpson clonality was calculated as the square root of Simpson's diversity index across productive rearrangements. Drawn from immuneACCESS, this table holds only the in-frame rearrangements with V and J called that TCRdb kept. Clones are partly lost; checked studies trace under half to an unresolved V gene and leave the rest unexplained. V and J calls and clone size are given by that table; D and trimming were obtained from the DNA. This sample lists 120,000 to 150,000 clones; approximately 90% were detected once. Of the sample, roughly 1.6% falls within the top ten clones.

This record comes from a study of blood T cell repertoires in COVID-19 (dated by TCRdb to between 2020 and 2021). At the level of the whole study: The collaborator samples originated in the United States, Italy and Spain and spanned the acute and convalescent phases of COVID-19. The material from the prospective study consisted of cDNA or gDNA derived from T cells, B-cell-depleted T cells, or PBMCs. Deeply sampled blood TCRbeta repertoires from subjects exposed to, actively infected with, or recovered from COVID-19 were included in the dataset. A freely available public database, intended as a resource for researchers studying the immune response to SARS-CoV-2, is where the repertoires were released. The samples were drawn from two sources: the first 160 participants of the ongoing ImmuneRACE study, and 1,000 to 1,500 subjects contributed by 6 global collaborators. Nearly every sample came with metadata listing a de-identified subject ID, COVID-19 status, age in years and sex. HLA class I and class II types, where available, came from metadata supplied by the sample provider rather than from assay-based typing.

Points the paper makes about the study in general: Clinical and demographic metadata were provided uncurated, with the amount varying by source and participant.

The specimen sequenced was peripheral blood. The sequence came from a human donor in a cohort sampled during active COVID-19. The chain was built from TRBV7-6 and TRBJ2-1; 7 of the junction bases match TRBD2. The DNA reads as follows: TGTGCCAGCAGCTTAGGTACTAGCGCGTACAATGAGCAGTTCTTC. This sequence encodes CASSLGTSAYNEQFF.